One and the same sample provided the 23 T cell receptor beta chains below, sequenced in a study of T cell repertoires in cytomegalovirus infection. TCRdb re-called the reads with MiXCR, one entry per CDR3 protein. The sample carries about 250,000 distinct CDR3 sequences, 6% to 8% recorded once. What was sequenced was PBMCs. The receptors derive from a human donor in good health (CMV status not recorded). Some clones in this sample may be carry-over from other donors' samples.

The table lists this clonotype with many counts. This chain links TRBV11-3 with TRBJ2-7; weak D call: TRBD1 (6 bases). Trimming removed 5 bases from V and 2 bases from J, with 13 bases in between. The germline V gene encodes CDR1 SGHNT and CDR2 YENEEA. This CDR3 is 14 amino acids long. The CDR3 protein is CASSANREAYEQYF. The CDR3 DNA reads TGTGCCAGCAGCGCGAACAGGGAAGCCTACGAGCAGTACTTC.

This clonotype has a count of ten or more. The chain combines TRBV7-2 with TRBJ1-4; no firm D call. The CDR3 spans 17 residues. CDR1 is SGHTA and CDR2 is FQGNSA in the germline V gene. With 0 bases removed from V and 0 bases from J, the gap between germline ends came to 11 bases. CDR3 DNA: TGTGCCAGCAGCTTAGCCGGAGCGTCTTCAACTAATGAAAAACTGTTTTTT. It codes for CASSLAGASSTNEKLFF.

In its sample, this clonotype was seen a few times. This rearrangement joins TRBV12-3 or TRBV12-4 to TRBJ2-5, with D maybe TRBD1 (5 bases). V lost 3 bases and J 4 bases, leaving 9 bases between the germline ends. The CDR3 is 13 residues long. The CDR3 sequence is CASSFGRGETQYF. The CDR3 coding sequence is TGTGCCAGCAGTTTCGGAAGGGGAGAGACCCAGTACTTC.

This rearrangement joins TRBV6-2 or TRBV6-3 to TRBJ2-6; no clear D gene. The CDR3 runs 13 residues. Germline V gives CDR1 MNHEY, CDR2 SVGEGT. Deletions cut 8 bases from V and 1 base from J, with 6 bases between. CDR3 in amino acids: CASSRSGANVLTF. DNA for the CDR3: TGTGCCAGCTCACGGTCTGGGGCCAACGTCCTGACTTTC.

This clonotype was picked up many times. V is TRBV20-1 and J is TRBJ2-7; perhaps TRBD1 as D (6 bases). Germline V CDR1 and CDR2: DFQATT, SNEGSKA (reference sequence). The CDR3 spans 15 residues. Trimming left V 8 bases short and J 0 bases short, with 20 bases between. Here the CDR3 DNA reads TGCAGTCCCAAACCTGGGGGCCCCAGCTCCTACGAGCAGTACTTC. Amino acids: CSPKPGGPSSYEQYF.

A word on this clonotype: A read error may explain this, as a much larger clone is one base away. The chain links TRBV6-2 or TRBV6-3 to TRBJ2-3, with D hard to call. Germline V gives CDR1 MNHEY, CDR2 SVGEGT. With 8 bases removed from V and 0 bases from J, the gap between germline ends came to 3 bases. This CDR3 is 11 amino acids long. The CDR3 is CASDSTDTQYF. The CDR3, as DNA: TGTGCCAGCGATAGCACAGATACGCAGTATTTT.

This clonotype came up many times. The chain links TRBV20-1 to TRBJ2-1; TRBD2 matches 9 bases. This CDR3 is built from 14 residues. J was trimmed by 4 bases and V by 3 bases; bases with no gene match: 4. Looked up from germline, CDR1 is DFQATT and CDR2 is SNEGSKA (reference sequence). This chain's CDR3 is CSASAGGDYNEQFF. Written as DNA, the CDR3 is TGCAGTGCTAGTGCGGGGGGGGATTACAATGAGCAGTTCTTC.

This clonotype was observed at least ten times. This chain connects TRBV12-3 or TRBV12-4 to TRBJ2-1; maybe TRBD2 (6 bases). CDR3 length equals 12 residues. V was cut by 3 bases and J by 10 bases, with 10 bases left in between. For the CDR3, the DNA is TGTGCCAGCAGTTTCGGACGGGGGGAGCAGTTCTTC. Amino acids: CASSFGRGEQFF.

This clonotype was recorded many times. V usage is TRBV7-9 and J usage is TRBJ2-7; TRBD1 matches 10 bases. Germline CDR1 reads SEHNR; CDR2 reads FQNEAQ (reference sequence). V gave up 7 bases and J gave up 0 bases; unmatched junction bases: 6. This CDR3 is 15 amino acids long. CDR3 in amino acids: CASIGTGDHSYEQYF. Written as DNA, the CDR3 is TGTGCCAGCATCGGGACAGGGGATCACTCCTACGAGCAGTACTTC.

Ten or more counts support this clonotype. V gene TRBV28 combines with J gene TRBJ1-2; D is ambiguous. The CDR3 length is 13 residues. V was clipped by 6 bases and J by 3 bases, with 11 bases between them. From germline, CDR1 is MDHEN and CDR2 SYDVKM. DNA for the CDR3: TGTGCCAGCAGCGGATCGTTCGACTATGGCTACACCTTC. Translated: CASSGSFDYGYTF.

This clonotype was detected many times. This chain uses TRBV12-3 or TRBV12-4 with TRBJ1-2; no firm D call. CDR3 length: 13 residues. V dropped 8 bases and J dropped 8 bases, with 18 bases sitting between them. The CDR3 DNA sequence: TGTGCCAGCCAATTCAGAGGCATCGGGGGCTACACCTTC. Its protein product is CASQFRGIGGYTF.

This clonotype was seen a handful of times. The chain has TRBV7-9 and TRBJ2-7; the D gene is possibly TRBD2 (5 bases). Trimming took off 4 bases at V and 0 bases at J, with 13 bases between the two ends. The CDR3 sequence is 15 residues long. Germline CDR1 SEHNR, CDR2 FQNEAQ (reference sequence). CDR3 protein: CASSSTNQNSYEQYF. In nucleotides, the CDR3 is TGTGCCAGCAGCTCGACTAACCAGAACTCCTACGAGCAGTACTTC.

This clonotype has ten or more counts. The chain joins TRBV5-1 to TRBJ2-7; 10 bases are a match to TRBD1. Trimming at V came to 4 bases and at J to 4 bases, leaving 8 bases not matched to a gene. The CDR3 covers 15 residues. Germline CDR1 reads SGHRS; CDR2 reads YFSETQ. The CDR3 sequence is CASSPDGTGEYEQYF. The CDR3 coding sequence is TGCGCCAGCAGCCCAGACGGGACAGGGGAGTACGAGCAGTACTTC.

This clonotype was seen many times. This chain joins TRBV30 and TRBJ1-6, with a weak D call TRBD1 (5 bases). Deletions cut 0 bases from V and 7 bases from J, with 13 bases between. The CDR3 totals 15 residues. The germline gives CDR1 GTSNPN, CDR2 SVGIG (reference sequence). CDR3 DNA sequence: TGTGCCTGGAGTGTGGGTCAGGGACGAAATTCACCCCTCCACTTT. Amino acid sequence: CAWSVGQGRNSPLHF.

In this sample, this clonotype turned up once. A read error is possible here, since a much larger clone lies one base away. This CDR3 is CASSLFRGEDKNMQYF. The CDR3 nucleotides are TGTGCCAGCAGTTTATTCCGGGGGGAGGACAAAAACATGCAGTACTTC. This sequence joins TRBV28 and TRBJ2-4, with 7 bases that match TRBD2. Germline CDR1 and CDR2: MDHEN and SYDVKM. This CDR3 contains 16 residues.

This clonotype was found a few times. DNA for the CDR3: TGCGCCAGCAGCCTAGGGACAGGGAGAGGCTACGAGCAGTACTTC. This encodes CASSLGTGRGYEQYF. The genes are TRBV4-3 and TRBJ2-7; TRBD1 aligns across 9 bases. Germline V gene data show CDR1 as LGHNA and CDR2 as YSLEER. Losses at the gene ends were 4 bases for V and 3 bases for J; bases not matched to a gene: 7. This CDR3 is 15 amino acids long.

The V call is TRBV13, the J call TRBJ2-3; the D gene is possibly TRBD2 (6 bases). The CDR3 is 15 residues long. V was pared by 0 bases and J by 5 bases, with 12 bases between. Per the germline V gene, CDR1 is PRHDT and CDR2 is FYEKMQ (reference sequence). CDR3 sequence: CASSLGLASGDTQYF. The CDR3 nucleotides are TGTGCCAGCAGCTTAGGCCTAGCGTCCGGAGATACGCAGTATTTT.

This clonotype was observed at least ten times. DNA for the CDR3: TGTGCCAGTATGGGGCCAGGGCACACAGATACGCAGTATTTT. Protein: CASMGPGHTDTQYF. The rearrangement links TRBV19 to TRBJ2-3; D may be TRBD1 (5 bases). V lost 7 bases to trimming and J lost 2 bases, with 13 bases between them. CDR3 length equals 14 residues. Germline V CDR1 and CDR2: LNHDA, SQIVND (reference sequence).

This clonotype appeared many times. The chain combines TRBV12-3 or TRBV12-4 with TRBJ2-5; D not certain. V lost 1 base and J 4 bases, leaving 7 bases between the germline ends. CDR3 length equals 13 residues. The chain's CDR3 is CASSLVGSETQYF. DNA of the CDR3: TGTGCCAGCAGTTTAGTCGGATCAGAGACCCAGTACTTC.

The sample holds a few counts of this clonotype. J is TRBJ1-5 and V is TRBV6-2 or TRBV6-3; D may be TRBD1 (5 bases). Germline values: CDR1 MNHEY, CDR2 SVGEGT. Trimming cost V 7 bases and J 5 bases, with 15 bases left between them. The length of the CDR3 is 14 residues. In nucleotides, the CDR3 is TGTGCCAGCACACGCCCTGGGGGGGATCAGCCCCAGCATTTT. The encoded protein is CASTRPGGDQPQHF.

This clonotype was counted ten times or more. The chain has TRBV7-8 and TRBJ2-1, with TRBD2 matching 15 bases. The V gene's germline CDR1 is SGHVS and CDR2 FQNEAQ. Losses at the gene ends were 6 bases for V and 1 base for J; bases not matched to a gene: 7. CDR3 length: 18 amino acids. The CDR3 DNA reads as TGTGCCAGCAGGGGCGGACTAGCGGGGGGGCGTTCCTACAATGAGCAGTTCTTC. Its protein product is CASRGGLAGGRSYNEQFF.

The chain recombines TRBV18 with TRBJ1-2; 7 bases are a match to TRBD1. V lost 1 base and J lost 7; bases outside the gene matches: 9. Germline V lookup: CDR1 KGHSH, CDR2 LQKENI. CDR3 size: 15 residues. The CDR3 coding sequence is TGTGCCAGCTCACCACAAGAAGGGACAGTTCTTGGCTACACCTTC. It translates to CASSPQEGTVLGYTF.

The table lists this clonotype with many counts. The chain employs TRBV29-1 and TRBJ2-7, with D possibly matching TRBD1 (6 bases). The V end lost 4 bases, the J end lost 2 bases, and 12 bases lay between the germline ends. CDR3 length equals 13 residues. Germline V gives CDR1 SQVTM, CDR2 ANQGSEA. For the CDR3, the DNA is TGCAGCGTTGTAACAGGGCTTACCTACGAGCAGTACTTC. It yields the protein CSVVTGLTYEQYF.